This T cell receptor (beta chain) is from a study of blood T cell repertoires in COVID-19. Under the authors' procedure: Reference gene primers were amplified, and this amplification served to estimate nucleated cell counts. Profiling relied on immunoSEQ multiplex PCR, and the TCRdb table lists in-frame clones only, not all of them. D and trimming come from the DNA, and the V and J calls and clone size come from that table. The sample includes about 310,000 clones, 85% to 90% seen only once; the top ten take about 1%. Per the germline V gene, CDR1 is SGHTA and CDR2 is FQGNSA. This CDR3 is built from 16 residues. Trimming shortened V by 2 bases and J by 4 bases, and 15 bases separated the two germline ends.

The sequencing sample was made of peripheral blood. The rearrangement uses TRBV7-2 and TRBJ2-1; D possibly corresponds to TRBD1 (6 bases). The clonotype comes from a woman between 40 and 55 years old with COVID-19, enrolled during active disease. CDR3 DNA sequence: TGTGCCAGCAGCTTAAAGGTCGGGACACCTTACAATGAGCAGTTCTTC. Translating it yields CASSLKVGTPYNEQFF.